The 9 T cell receptor beta chains listed next were all sequenced from one sample in a study of beta chain features in type 1 diabetes. General study findings and limits: There was a moderate but significant shortening of TCRB CDR3s in all four CD4+ subsets of Type 1 diabetes patients.

As every portion of the isolated RNA was reverse transcribed, the sequencing read expressed TCRB transcripts. The assay was immunoSEQ multiplex PCR, and TCRdb's table has in-frame clones only and misses some. Altogether some 200,000 clones are present, under 20% being singletons, with the ten largest covering about 0.085%. These TCRs' antigens remain unknown. Sequencing used naive CD4+ T cells from blood. The origin of the receptors is a man younger than 40 with type 1 diabetes.

The J gene is TRBJ2-5, the V gene TRBV6-6, with 10 bases identical to TRBD2. V lost 6 bases to trimming and J lost 0 bases; unmatched junction nucleotides: 7. This CDR3 is built from 16 residues. Germline V CDR1 and CDR2: MNHNY, SVGAGI (reference sequence). The CDR3, as DNA: TGTGCCAGCAGGCCCGGGACTAGCGACTACCAAGAGACCCAGTACTTC. As protein: CASRPGTSDYQETQYF.

A few counts support this clone. This chain joins TRBV25-1 and TRBJ2-1; 7 bases agree with TRBD1. CDR1 and CDR2 from the germline V gene are MGHDK and SYGVNS. The V and J ends lost 4 bases and 8 bases, in that order; junction bases with no gene match: 2. The CDR3 totals 12 residues. Here the CDR3 reads CASSGQGYEQFF. CDR3 in DNA: TGTGCCAGCAGTGGACAGGGCTATGAGCAGTTCTTC.

J is TRBJ2-6 and V is TRBV4-3, with a tentative D call TRBD1 (6 bases). The CDR3 has 16 residues. Deletions cut 1 base from V and 2 bases from J, with 9 bases between. In germline, CDR1 is LGHNA, CDR2 YSLEER. In DNA form, the CDR3 reads TGCGCCAGCAGCCAAGGACCAGGGGCTGGGGCCAACGTCCTGACTTTC. It specifies CASSQGPGAGANVLTF.

A few counts support this clone. CDR3 protein: CSVSPGSTNEKLFF. DNA for the CDR3: TGCAGCGTTTCCCCAGGGTCAACTAATGAAAAACTGTTTTTT. The chain employs TRBV29-1 and TRBJ1-4; tentative D call: TRBD1 (5 bases). This CDR3 contains 14 residues. Germline CDR1 is SQVTM and CDR2 is ANQGSEA. Trimming took 5 bases from V and 0 from J, leaving 10 bases between them.

This clone was seen only once. The chain recombines TRBV30 with TRBJ1-2, with TRBD1 as a possible D gene (6 bases). CDR3 length equals 12 residues. Germline V gene sequence: CDR1 GTSNPN, CDR2 SVGIG (reference sequence). Trimming took 7 bases from V and 4 from J, leaving 13 bases between them. Here the CDR3 reads CAFSRDTYGYTF. CDR3 DNA: TGTGCCTTTAGTCGGGACACCTATGGCTACACCTTC.

This clone showed up just a few times. The rearrangement links TRBV9 to TRBJ1-1, with a possible D match to TRBD1 (6 bases). The germline V and J ends were trimmed by 7 bases and 4 bases, with 17 bases remaining between them. The germline V gene has CDR1 SGDLS and CDR2 YYNGEE. The CDR3 spans 14 residues. CDR3 nucleotide sequence: TGTGCCAGCGGACCTACAGGGAGTAGCACTGAAGCTTTCTTT. Translated: CASGPTGSSTEAFF.

The CDR3 reads CASSSTENYGYTF. CDR3 sequence (DNA): TGTGCCAGCAGTTCGACAGAAAACTATGGCTACACCTTC. The chain uses TRBV6-5 and TRBJ1-2, with a possible D match to TRBD1 (5 bases). The CDR3 sequence is 13 residues long. V was cut by 4 bases and J by 2 bases, with 8 bases left in between. Germline V lookup: CDR1 MNHEY, CDR2 SVGAGI.

This clone was observed a handful of times. This chain uses TRBV29-1 with TRBJ2-1; no clear D gene. Trimming left V 4 bases short and J 5 bases short, with 9 bases between. From germline, CDR1 is SQVTM and CDR2 ANQGSEA. This CDR3 has 12 amino acids. The CDR3, as DNA: TGCAGCGTTGTGAAGGACCACAATGAGCAGTTCTTC. It translates to CSVVKDHNEQFF.

There are a few counts of this clone. J is TRBJ2-1 and V is TRBV29-1; no clear D. Trimming stripped 5 bases from V and 6 bases from J, with 17 bases between. Germline values: CDR1 SQVTM, CDR2 ANQGSEA. The CDR3 covers 14 residues. CDR3 protein: CSVLRTWTPNEQFF. The CDR3 DNA is TGCAGCGTTCTAAGGACCTGGACCCCCAATGAGCAGTTCTTC.